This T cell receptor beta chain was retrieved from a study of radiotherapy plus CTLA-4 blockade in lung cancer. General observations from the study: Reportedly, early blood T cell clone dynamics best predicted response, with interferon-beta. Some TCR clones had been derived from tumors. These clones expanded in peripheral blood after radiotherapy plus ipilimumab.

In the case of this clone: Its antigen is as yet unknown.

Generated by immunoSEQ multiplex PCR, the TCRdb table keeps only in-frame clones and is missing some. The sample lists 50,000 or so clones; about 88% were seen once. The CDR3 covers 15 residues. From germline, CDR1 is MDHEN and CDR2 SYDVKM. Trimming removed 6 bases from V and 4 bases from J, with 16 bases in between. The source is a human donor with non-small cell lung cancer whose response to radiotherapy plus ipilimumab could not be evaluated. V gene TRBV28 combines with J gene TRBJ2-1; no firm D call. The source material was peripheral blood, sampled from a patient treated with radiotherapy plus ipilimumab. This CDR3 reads CASSQESGRYNEQFF. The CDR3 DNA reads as TGTGCCAGCAGCCAAGAGTCTGGCAGGTACAATGAGCAGTTCTTC.